Listed here are 3 T cell receptor beta chains from one sample, sequenced in a study of long-term antiretroviral therapy in people with HIV. Version v3.0 of the immunoSEQ assay was performed at survey level. Clones were read by immunoSEQ multiplex PCR, and TCRdb kept only the in-frame ones, dropping some. The sample yields about 24,000 clones, about four fifths seen once. Sequenced here: unsorted PBMCs, sampled at the start of antiretroviral therapy, before treatment. The receptors were gathered from a woman aged 18-29 years with HIV.

The J gene is TRBJ2-7, the V gene TRBV6-1; 7 nucleotides line up with TRBD1. The CDR3 spans 13 residues. Per the germline V gene, CDR1 is MNHNS and CDR2 is SASEGT. After removal of 3 bases from V and 5 bases from J, the junction contained 4 bases not matched to a gene. In DNA form, the CDR3 reads TGTGCCAGCAGTGATTTGCAGGGGGACGAGCAGTACTTC. Its protein is CASSDLQGDEQYF.

The rearrangement joins TRBV7-9 to TRBJ1-2; D gene uncertain. V lost 3 bases, J lost 2 bases, and 10 bases lay in between. This CDR3 has 14 amino acids. Germline loops: CDR1 SEHNR, CDR2 FQNEAQ (reference sequence). As DNA, the CDR3 is TGTGCCAGCAGCTTTGGGTCGGCAAACTATGGCTACACCTTC. Its protein product is CASSFGSANYGYTF.

The chain combines TRBV7-3 with TRBJ2-1, with D possibly matching TRBD2 (5 bases). The CDR3 consists of 14 residues. Between the trimmed V and J ends, which lost 3 bases and 0 bases, there was a span of 6 bases. From germline, CDR1 is SGHTA and CDR2 FQGTGA. This CDR3 reads CASSFGSSYNEQFF. DNA for the CDR3: TGTGCCAGCAGCTTTGGGAGCTCCTACAATGAGCAGTTCTTC. Looking up the rest from reference TRBV7-3 and TRBJ2-1 gives the full variable domain: GAGVSQTPSNKVTEKGKYVELRCDPISGHTALYWYRQSLGQGPEFLIYFQGTGAADDSGLPNDRFFAVRPEGSVSTLKIQRTERGDSAVYLCASSFGSSYNEQFFGPGTRLTVL.